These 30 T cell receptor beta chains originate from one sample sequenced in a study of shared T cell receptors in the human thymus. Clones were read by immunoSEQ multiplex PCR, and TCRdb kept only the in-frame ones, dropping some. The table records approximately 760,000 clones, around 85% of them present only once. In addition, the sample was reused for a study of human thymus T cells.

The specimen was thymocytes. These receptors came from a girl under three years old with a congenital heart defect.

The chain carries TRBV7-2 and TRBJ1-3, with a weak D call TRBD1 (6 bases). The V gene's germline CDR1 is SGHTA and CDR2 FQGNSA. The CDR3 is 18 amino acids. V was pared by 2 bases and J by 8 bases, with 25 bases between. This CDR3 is CASSLPIEDRDTWDTIYF. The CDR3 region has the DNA TGTGCCAGCAGCTTACCTATCGAAGACCGGGACACGTGGGACACCATATATTTT. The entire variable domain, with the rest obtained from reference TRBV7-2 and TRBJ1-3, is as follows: GAGVSQSPSNKVTEKGKDVELRCDPISGHTALYWYRQSLGQGLEFLIYFQGNSAPDKSGLPSDRFSAERTGGSVSTLTIQRTQQEDSAVYLCASSLPIEDRDTWDTIYFGEGSWLTVV.

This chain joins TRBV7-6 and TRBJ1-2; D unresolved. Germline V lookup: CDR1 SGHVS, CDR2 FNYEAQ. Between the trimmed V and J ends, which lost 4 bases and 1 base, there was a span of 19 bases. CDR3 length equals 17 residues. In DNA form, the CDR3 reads TGTGCCAGCAGCTCAGACCCTCAACCACGGGGTAACTATGGCTACACCTTC. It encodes CASSSDPQPRGNYGYTF.

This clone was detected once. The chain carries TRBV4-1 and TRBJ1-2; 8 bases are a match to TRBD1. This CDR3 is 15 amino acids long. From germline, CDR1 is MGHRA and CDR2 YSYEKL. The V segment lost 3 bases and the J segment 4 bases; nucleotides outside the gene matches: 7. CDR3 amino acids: CASSQEQGGVYGYTF. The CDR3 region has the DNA TGCGCCAGCAGCCAGGAACAGGGGGGGGTCTATGGCTACACCTTC.

CDR3 sequence reads: CASSMTGVGYTF. The CDR3 DNA reads as TGTGCCAGCAGTATGACAGGGGTTGGCTACACCTTC. The rearrangement links TRBV28 to TRBJ1-2; 8 bases agree with TRBD1. The CDR3 is 12 amino acids. Germline V gives CDR1 MDHEN, CDR2 SYDVKM. Unmatched junction bases numbered 3, after V lost 5 bases and J lost 7 bases.

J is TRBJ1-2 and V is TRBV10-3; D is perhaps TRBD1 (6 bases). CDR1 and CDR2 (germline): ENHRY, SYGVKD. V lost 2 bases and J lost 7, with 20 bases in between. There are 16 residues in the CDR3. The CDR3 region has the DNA TGTGCCATCAGTGAGACGGGCCCCAGGGGCCCTACTGGCTACACCTTC. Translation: CAISETGPRGPTGYTF.

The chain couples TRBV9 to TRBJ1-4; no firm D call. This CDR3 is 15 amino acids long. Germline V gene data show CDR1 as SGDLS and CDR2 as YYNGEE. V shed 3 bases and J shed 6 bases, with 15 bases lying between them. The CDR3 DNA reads TGTGCCAGCAGCGCATCGGCCGGGAACCATGAAAAACTGTTTTTT. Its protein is CASSASAGNHEKLFF.

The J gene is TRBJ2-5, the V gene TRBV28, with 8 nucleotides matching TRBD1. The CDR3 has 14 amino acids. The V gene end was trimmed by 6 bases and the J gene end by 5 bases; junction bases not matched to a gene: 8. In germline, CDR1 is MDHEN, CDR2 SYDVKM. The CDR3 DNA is TGTGCCAGCAGGACCGAACGGACAGGGGAGACCCAGTACTTC. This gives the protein CASRTERTGETQYF.

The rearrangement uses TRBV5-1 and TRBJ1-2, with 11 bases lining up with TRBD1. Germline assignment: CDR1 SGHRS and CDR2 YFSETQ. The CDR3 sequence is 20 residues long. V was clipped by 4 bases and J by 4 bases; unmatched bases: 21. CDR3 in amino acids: CASSHLTRDRGLSLPYGYTF. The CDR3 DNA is TGCGCCAGCAGCCACCTCACTCGGGACAGGGGGTTATCCCTTCCCTATGGCTACACCTTC.

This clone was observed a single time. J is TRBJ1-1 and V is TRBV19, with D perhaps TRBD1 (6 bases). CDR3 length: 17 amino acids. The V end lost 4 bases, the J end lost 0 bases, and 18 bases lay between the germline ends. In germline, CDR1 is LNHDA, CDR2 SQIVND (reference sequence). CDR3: CASSTKKTRDMNTEAFF. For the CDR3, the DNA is TGTGCCAGTAGTACAAAGAAAACCAGGGACATGAACACTGAAGCTTTCTTT.

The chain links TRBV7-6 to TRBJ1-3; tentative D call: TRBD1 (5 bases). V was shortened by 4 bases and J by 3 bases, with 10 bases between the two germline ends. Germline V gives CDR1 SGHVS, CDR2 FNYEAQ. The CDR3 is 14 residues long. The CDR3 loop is CASSSNDSGNTIYF. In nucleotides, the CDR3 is TGTGCCAGCAGCTCAAACGACAGTGGAAACACCATATATTTT.

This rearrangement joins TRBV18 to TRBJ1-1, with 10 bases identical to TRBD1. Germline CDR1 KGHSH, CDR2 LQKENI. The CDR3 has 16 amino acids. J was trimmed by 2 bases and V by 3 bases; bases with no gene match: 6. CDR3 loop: CASSPGQGGFNTEAFF. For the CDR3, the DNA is TGTGCCAGCTCACCTGGACAGGGGGGTTTCAACACTGAAGCTTTCTTT.

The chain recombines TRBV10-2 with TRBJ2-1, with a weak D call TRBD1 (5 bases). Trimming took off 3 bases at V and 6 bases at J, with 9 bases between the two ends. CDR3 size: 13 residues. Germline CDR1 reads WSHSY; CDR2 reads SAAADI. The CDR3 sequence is CASSDLRVNEQFF. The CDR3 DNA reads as TGCGCCAGCAGTGACCTCAGGGTCAATGAGCAGTTCTTC.

The CDR3 reads CASSELPLNRGSNYGYTF. In DNA, the CDR3 is TGTGCCAGCAGTGAACTCCCTCTTAACAGGGGATCTAACTATGGCTACACCTTC. The J gene is TRBJ1-2, the V gene TRBV6-1, with 7 bases identical to TRBD1. The CDR3 covers 18 residues. Per germline, CDR1 MNHNS and CDR2 SASEGT. The junction had 12 bases not matched to a gene; V was cut back by 2 bases and J by 0 bases.

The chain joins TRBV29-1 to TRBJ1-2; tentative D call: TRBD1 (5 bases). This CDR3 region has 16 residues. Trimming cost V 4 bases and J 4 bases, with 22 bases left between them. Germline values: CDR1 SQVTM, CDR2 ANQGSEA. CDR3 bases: TGCAGCGTTGGGGCGACAGCTATAAGAGGAGTCTATGGCTACACCTTC. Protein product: CSVGATAIRGVYGYTF.

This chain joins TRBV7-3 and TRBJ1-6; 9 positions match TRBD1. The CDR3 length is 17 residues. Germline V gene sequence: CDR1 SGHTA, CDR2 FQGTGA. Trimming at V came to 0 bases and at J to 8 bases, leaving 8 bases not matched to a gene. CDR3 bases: TGTGCCAGCAGCTTAACCTCCCGGGACAGGGTCGATTCACCCCTCCACTTT. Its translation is CASSLTSRDRVDSPLHF.

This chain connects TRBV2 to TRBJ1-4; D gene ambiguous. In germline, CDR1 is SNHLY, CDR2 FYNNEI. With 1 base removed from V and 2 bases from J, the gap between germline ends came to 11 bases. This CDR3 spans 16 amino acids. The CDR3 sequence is CASSEESGLTNEKLFF. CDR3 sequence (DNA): TGTGCCAGCAGTGAAGAATCGGGGTTGACTAATGAAAAACTGTTTTTT.

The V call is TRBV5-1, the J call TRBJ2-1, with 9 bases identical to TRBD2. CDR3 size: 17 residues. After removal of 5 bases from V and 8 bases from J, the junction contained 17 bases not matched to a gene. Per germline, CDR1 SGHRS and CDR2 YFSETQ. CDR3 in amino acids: CASRLLPRRGGKDEQFF. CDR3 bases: TGCGCCAGCAGGCTACTGCCAAGGCGGGGGGGCAAAGATGAGCAGTTCTTC.

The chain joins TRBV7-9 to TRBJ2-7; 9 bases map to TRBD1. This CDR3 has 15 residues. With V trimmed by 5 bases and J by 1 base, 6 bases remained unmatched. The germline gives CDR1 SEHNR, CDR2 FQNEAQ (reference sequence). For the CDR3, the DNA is TGTGCCAGCAGCCGCCGGGACAGGGATTCCTACGAGCAGTACTTC. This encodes CASSRRDRDSYEQYF.

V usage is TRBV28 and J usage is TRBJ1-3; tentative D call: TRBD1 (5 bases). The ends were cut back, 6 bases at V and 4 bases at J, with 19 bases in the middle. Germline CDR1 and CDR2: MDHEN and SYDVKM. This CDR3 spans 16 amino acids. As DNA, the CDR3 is TGTGCCAGCAGGCCAGTCAGGGAAGCTCGCGGAAACACCATATATTTT. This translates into CASRPVREARGNTIYF.

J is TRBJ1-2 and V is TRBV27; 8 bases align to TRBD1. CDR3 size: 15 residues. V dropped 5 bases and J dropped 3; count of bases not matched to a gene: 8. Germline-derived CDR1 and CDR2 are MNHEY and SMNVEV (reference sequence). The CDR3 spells CASSPRQGSHYGYTF. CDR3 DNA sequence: TGTGCCAGCAGTCCGCGACAGGGGAGTCACTATGGCTACACCTTC.

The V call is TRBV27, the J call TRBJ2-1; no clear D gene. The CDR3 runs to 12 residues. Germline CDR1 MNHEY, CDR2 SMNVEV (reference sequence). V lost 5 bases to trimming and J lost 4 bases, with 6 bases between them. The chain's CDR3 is CASSPRYNEQFF. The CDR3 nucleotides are TGTGCCAGCAGTCCGAGATACAATGAGCAGTTCTTC.

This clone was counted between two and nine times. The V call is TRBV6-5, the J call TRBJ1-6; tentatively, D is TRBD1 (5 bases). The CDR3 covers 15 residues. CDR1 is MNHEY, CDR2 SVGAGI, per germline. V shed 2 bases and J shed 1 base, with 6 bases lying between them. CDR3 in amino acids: CASSYAGSYNSPLHF. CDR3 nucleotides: TGTGCCAGCAGTTACGCAGGGTCCTATAATTCACCCCTCCACTTT.

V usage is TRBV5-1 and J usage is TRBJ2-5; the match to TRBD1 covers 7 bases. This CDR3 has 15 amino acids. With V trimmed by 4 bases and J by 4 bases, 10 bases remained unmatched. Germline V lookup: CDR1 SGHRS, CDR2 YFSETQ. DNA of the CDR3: TGCGCCAGCAGCCCGATTCGGGCAGGGGGAGAGACCCAGTACTTC. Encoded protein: CASSPIRAGGETQYF.

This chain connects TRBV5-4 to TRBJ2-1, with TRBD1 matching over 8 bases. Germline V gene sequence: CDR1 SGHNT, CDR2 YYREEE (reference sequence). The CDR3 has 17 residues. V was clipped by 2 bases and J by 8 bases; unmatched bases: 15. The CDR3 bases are TGTGCCAGCAGCTTTTTCATGGTACAGGGGGGTATCGATGAGCAGTTCTTC. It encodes CASSFFMVQGGIDEQFF. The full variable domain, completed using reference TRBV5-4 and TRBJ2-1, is ETGVTQSPTHLIKTRGQQVTLRCSSQSGHNTVSWYQQALGQGPQFIFQYYREEENGRGNFPPRFSGLQFPNYSSELNVNALELDDSALYLCASSFFMVQGGIDEQFFGPGTRLTVL.

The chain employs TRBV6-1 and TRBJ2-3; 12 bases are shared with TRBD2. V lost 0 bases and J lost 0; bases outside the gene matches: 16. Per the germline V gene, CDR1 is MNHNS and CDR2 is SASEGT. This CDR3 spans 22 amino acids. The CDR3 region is CASSEAVIKTSGGKTSTDTQYF. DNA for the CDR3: TGTGCCAGCAGTGAAGCGGTTATTAAGACTAGCGGGGGCAAAACTAGCACAGATACGCAGTATTTT.

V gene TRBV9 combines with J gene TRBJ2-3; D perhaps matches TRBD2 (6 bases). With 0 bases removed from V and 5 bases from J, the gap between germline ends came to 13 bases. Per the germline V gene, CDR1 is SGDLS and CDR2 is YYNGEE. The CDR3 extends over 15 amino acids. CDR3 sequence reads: CASSVDEGRRDTQYF. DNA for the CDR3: TGTGCCAGCAGCGTAGATGAGGGGAGGCGAGATACGCAGTATTTT.

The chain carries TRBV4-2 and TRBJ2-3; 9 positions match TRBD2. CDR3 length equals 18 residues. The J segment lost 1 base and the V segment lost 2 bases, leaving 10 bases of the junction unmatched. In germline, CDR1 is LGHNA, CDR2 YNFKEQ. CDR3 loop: CASSQTPLAGPRTDTQYF. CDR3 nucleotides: TGTGCCAGCAGCCAAACCCCCCTAGCGGGGCCCCGCACAGATACGCAGTATTTT.

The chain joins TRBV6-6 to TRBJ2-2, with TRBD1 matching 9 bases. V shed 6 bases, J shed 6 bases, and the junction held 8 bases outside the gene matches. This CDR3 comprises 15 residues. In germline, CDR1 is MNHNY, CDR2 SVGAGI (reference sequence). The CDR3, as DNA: TGTGCCAGCAGCCAGGGACAGGGAACTCCCGGGGAGCTGTTTTTT. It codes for CASSQGQGTPGELFF.

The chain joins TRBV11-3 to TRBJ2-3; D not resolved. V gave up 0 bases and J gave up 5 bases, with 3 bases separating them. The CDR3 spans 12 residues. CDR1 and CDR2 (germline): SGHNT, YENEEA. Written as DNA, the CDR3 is TGTGCCAGCAGCTTAGATAAAGATACGCAGTATTTT. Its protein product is CASSLDKDTQYF.

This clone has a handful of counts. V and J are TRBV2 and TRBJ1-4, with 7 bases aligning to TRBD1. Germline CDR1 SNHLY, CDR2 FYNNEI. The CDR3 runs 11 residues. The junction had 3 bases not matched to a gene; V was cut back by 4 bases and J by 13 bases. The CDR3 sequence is CASSVRDRLFF. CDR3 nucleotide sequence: TGTGCCAGCAGTGTACGGGACAGACTGTTTTTT.